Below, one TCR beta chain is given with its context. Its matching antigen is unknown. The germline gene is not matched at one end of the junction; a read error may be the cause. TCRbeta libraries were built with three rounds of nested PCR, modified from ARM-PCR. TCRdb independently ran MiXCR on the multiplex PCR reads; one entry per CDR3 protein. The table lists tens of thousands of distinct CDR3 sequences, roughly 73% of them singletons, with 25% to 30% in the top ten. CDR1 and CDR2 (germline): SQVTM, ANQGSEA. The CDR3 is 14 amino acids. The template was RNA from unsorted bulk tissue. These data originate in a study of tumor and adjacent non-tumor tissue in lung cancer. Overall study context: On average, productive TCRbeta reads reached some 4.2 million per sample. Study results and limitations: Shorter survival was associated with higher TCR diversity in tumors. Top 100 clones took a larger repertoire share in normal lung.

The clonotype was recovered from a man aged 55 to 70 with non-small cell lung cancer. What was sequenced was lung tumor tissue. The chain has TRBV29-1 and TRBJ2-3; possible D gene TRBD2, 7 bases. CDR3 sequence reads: CHAGRGASTDKQYF. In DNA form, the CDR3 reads TGCCACGCTGGGAGGGGGGCCTCCACAGATAAGCAGTATTTT.